A selection of T cell receptor beta chains follows, all from one sample in a study of blood T cells in healthy people across ages. TCRdb independently ran MiXCR on the 5' RACE reads; one entry per CDR3 protein. Of hundreds of thousands of distinct CDR3 sequences detected, roughly 58% appear once; the ten largest clones hold roughly 34%. Sequencing input: blood. The receptors here all came from a man aged 60 to 75 in good health. Each CDR3 is given with its conserved first and last residue. The size field is filled for only some rows; it gives once, few, many or a size class.

13	.	TRBV7-8	TRBJ2-1	CASISGGALEQFF
14	few	TRBV20-1	TRBJ2-5	CSASGGGHLKTQYF
17	.	TRBV5-1	TRBJ1-2	CASSLIKWDRGTYGYTF
15	.	TRBV11-2	TRBJ2-1	CASNRQGASYNEQFF
9	.	TRBV20-1	TRBJ2-5	CSAPETQYF
14	.	TRBV6-5	.	CASSYRLEGYEQYF
12	.	TRBV20-1	TRBJ2-5	CSAGLAQETQYF
17	many	TRBV20-1	TRBJ2-4	CSATTSGGTLAKNIQYF
15	few	TRBV7-9	.	CASSPRTGSRETQYF
14	.	TRBV6-5	TRBJ1-2	CASSYGTGENGYTF
14	.	TRBV5-1	TRBJ1-2	CASGDGQGEYGYTF
15	once	TRBV11-2	TRBJ2-1	CASRQPGQEYNEQFF
13	.	TRBV29-1	TRBJ2-1	CSVGQRGDNEQFF
18	.	TRBV3-1	TRBJ1-5	CASSQTLPGVGLNQPQHF
16	few	TRBV6-5	TRBJ2-3	CASNLRWADSTDTQYF
15	.	TRBV7-6	TRBJ2-1	CASSTDPNSYNEQFF
16	.	TRBV3-1	TRBJ2-1	CTSSTPLGGGYNEQFF
22	.	TRBV21-1	.	CASSIPRGRLAGGSLRWETQYF
14	once	TRBV10-3	.	CATQESGTNYEQYF
14	.	TRBV6-5	TRBJ2-5	CASSYKGAWETQYF
11	.	TRBV29-1	TRBJ2-5	CSVEGGGTQYF
15	.	TRBV5-1	TRBJ2-7	CASSLAATEMYEQYF
16	few	TRBV9	TRBJ2-1	CASSVQGQPSYNEQFF
13	.	TRBV28	TRBJ1-2	CASRGQTLYGYTF
11	.	TRBV20-1	TRBJ2-1	CSAGGVVEQFF
15	.	TRBV15	TRBJ2-7	CVTSGNRGHSYEQYF
16	few	TRBV29-1	TRBJ2-1	CSVETLDSFPYNEQFF
13	.	TRBV29-1	TRBJ2-1	CSVEETGGDEQFF
15	.	TRBV20-1	TRBJ1-6	CSAREPGPYNSPLHF
13	.	TRBV3-1	TRBJ2-1	CASSQALGNEQFF
16	.	TRBV9	TRBJ2-5	CASSQIDRGDQETQYF
15	.	TRBV28	TRBJ1-6	CASSRSDVYNSPLHF
16	.	TRBV6-1	TRBJ2-3	CASSDTLAGAGDTQYF
21	.	TRBV5-1	TRBJ2-1	CASSLAFGGGAGRNTYNEQFF
13	.	TRBV5-6	TRBJ2-4	CASSLYSKNIQYF
14	.	TRBV20-1	TRBJ1-2	CSASHTDRGYGYTF
14	.	TRBV25-1	TRBJ1-6	CASRAGDRDSPLHF
11	.	TRBV5-1	TRBJ2-7	CASSFSSEQYF
17	.	TRBV6-5	TRBJ2-5	CASSYRPAGVNQETQYF
20	.	TRBV28	TRBJ1-4	CASAPPFEKAGVKLNEKLFF
16	.	TRBV20-1	TRBJ1-6	CSARQSTGENNSPLHF
15	few	TRBV11-2	TRBJ2-1	CASSRLNDVSNEQFF
13	.	TRBV29-1	TRBJ2-1	CSGYRDLNNEQFF